This TCR beta chain came from a study of cytomegalovirus exposure and HLA in healthy donors. Vbeta (60) and Jbeta (13) primers were used in the PCR. Sequencing used immunoSEQ multiplex PCR; TCRdb keeps in-frame clones, though not all of them. The sample holds about 78,000 clones; less than 85% are singletons and the top ten take roughly 2.3%. Study-level findings and limits: Presence/absence comparisons presumed near-even sequencing depth among donors.

The CDR3 length is 15 residues. Trimming left V 1 base short and J 1 base short, with 9 bases between. CDR1 and CDR2 from the germline V gene are KGHSH and LQKENI. Healthy bone marrow donors made up the cohort. Although they were nominally healthy when sampled, donors likely had unrecorded immune exposures. Regarding this clone: Its matching antigen is unknown.

Sequenced: PBMCs. The rearrangement joins TRBV18 to TRBJ2-3, with D possibly matching TRBD2 (5 bases). The clonotype was recovered from a woman in her forties or fifties in good health and CMV-seronegative. CDR3 residues: CASSPRGSGTDTQYF. The CDR3 DNA reads TGTGCCAGCTCACCACGGGGTAGCGGCACAGATACGCAGTATTTT.